Sequencing of this TCR beta chain was carried out in a study of CD4 T cells in relation to SARS-CoV-2 and coronaviruses. Study in general: Convalescent donors were aged about 20 to 72, with median about 40 years. A couple of subjects were Hispanic; patients were 8 males and a handful of females.

Germline loops: CDR1 LGHDT, CDR2 YNNKEL (reference sequence). This CDR3 contains 12 residues. V lost 4 bases and J lost 11; bases outside the gene matches: 4. Note on this clone: Antigen unknown.

CD4 enrichment then naive enrichment separated naive from memory CD4+ cells. Measured with immunoSEQ multiplex PCR; TCRdb has only the in-frame clones, and not every one. The sample includes some 40,000 clones, 80% to 90% of them seen just once. The study, taken as a whole, reports: No donor gave both pre-pandemic and post-infection samples.

Material: memory CD4+ T cells from PBMCs. This clonotype was sampled from an adult with COVID-19. This chain joins TRBV3-1 (or the pseudogene TRBV3-2) and TRBJ1-1; 10 bases are shared with TRBD1. The CDR3 nucleotides are TGTGCCAGCAGCCGGACAGGGGGGGGCGCTTTCTTT. Residues: CASSRTGGGAFF.